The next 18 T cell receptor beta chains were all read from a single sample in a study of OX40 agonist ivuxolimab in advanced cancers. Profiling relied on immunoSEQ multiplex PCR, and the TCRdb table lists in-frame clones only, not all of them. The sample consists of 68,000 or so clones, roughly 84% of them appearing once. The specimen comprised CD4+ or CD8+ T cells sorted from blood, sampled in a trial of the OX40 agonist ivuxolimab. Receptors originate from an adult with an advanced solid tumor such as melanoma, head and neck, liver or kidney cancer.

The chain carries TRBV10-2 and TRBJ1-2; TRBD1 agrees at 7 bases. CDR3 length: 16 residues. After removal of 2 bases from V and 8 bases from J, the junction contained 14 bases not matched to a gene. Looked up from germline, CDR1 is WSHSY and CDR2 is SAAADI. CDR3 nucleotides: TGCGCCAGCAGTGAGACTAAGACAGGGCAGTCTATAGGCTACACCTTC. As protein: CASSETKTGQSIGYTF.

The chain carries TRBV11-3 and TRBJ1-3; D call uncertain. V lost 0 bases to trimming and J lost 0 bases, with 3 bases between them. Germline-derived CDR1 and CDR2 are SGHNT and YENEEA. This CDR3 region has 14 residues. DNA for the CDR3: TGTGCCAGCAGCTTAGACTACTCTGGAAACACCATATATTTT. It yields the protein CASSLDYSGNTIYF.

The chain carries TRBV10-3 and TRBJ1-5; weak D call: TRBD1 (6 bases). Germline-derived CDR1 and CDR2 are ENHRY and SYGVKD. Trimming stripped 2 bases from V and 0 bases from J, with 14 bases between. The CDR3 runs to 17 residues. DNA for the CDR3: TGTGCCATCAGTGAGGGACAGCCTCTCAATAGCAATCAGCCCCAGCATTTT. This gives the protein CAISEGQPLNSNQPQHF.

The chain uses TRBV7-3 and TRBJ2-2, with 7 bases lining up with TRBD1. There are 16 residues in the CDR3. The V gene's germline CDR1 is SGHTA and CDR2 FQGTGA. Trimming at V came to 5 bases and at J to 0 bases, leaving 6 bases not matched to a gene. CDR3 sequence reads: CASSPIGTANTGELFF. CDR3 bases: TGTGCCAGCAGCCCCATAGGGACAGCGAACACCGGGGAGCTGTTTTTT.

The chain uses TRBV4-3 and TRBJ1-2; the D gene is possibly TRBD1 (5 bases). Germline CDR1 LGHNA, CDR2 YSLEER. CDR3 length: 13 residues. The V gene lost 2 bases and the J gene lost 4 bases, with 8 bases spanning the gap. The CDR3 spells CASSQQGGYGYTF. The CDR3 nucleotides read TGCGCCAGCAGCCAACAGGGAGGCTATGGCTACACCTTC.

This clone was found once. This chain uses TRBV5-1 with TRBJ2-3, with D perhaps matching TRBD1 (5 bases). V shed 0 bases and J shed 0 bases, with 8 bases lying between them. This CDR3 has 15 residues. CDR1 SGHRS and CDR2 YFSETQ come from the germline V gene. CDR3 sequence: CASSLATVSTDTQYF. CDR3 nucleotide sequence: TGCGCCAGCAGCTTGGCGACAGTCAGCACAGATACGCAGTATTTT.

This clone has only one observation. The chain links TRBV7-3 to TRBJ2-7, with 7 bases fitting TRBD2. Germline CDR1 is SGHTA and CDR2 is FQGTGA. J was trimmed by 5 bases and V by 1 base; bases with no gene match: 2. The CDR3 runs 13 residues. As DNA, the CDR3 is TGTGCCAGCAGCTTAAATGGGGGGGACGAGCAGTACTTC. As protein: CASSLNGGDEQYF.

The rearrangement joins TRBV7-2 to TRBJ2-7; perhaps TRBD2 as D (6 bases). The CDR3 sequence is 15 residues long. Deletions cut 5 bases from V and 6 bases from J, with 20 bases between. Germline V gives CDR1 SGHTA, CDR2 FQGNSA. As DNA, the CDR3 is TGTGCCAGCAGCAGGGGCTTCAGGAGGGCCGGCGAGCAGTACTTC. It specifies CASSRGFRRAGEQYF.

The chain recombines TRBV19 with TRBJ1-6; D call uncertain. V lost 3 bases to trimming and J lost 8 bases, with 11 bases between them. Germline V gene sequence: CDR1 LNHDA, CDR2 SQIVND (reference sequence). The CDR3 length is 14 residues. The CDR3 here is CASSIRQDYSPLHF. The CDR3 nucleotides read TGTGCCAGTAGTATCAGGCAGGATTATTCACCCCTCCACTTT. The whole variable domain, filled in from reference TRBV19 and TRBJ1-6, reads DGGITQSPKYLFRKEGQNVTLSCEQNLNHDAMYWYRQDPGQGLRLIYYSQIVNDFQKGDIAEGYSVSREKKESFPLTVTSAQKNPTAFYLCASSIRQDYSPLHFGNGTRLTVT.

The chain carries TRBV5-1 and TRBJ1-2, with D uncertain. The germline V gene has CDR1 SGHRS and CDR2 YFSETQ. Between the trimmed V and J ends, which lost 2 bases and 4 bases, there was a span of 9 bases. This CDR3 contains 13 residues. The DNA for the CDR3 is TGCGCCAGCAGCTTACAAGACGGCTATGGCTACACCTTC. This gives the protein CASSLQDGYGYTF.

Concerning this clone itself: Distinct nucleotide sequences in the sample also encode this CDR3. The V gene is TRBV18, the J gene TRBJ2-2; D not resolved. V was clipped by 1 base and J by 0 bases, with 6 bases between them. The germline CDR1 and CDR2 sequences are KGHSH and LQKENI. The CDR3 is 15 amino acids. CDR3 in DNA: TGTGCCAGCTCACCACGAGTCGCGAACACCGGGGAGCTGTTTTTT. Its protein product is CASSPRVANTGELFF.

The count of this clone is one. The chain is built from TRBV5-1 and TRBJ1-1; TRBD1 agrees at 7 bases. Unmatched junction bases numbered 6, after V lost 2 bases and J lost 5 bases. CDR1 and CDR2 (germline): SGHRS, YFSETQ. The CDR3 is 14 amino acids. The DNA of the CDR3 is TGCGCCAGCAGCTTCAGGGGGTTGGGGACTGAAGCTTTCTTT. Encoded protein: CASSFRGLGTEAFF.

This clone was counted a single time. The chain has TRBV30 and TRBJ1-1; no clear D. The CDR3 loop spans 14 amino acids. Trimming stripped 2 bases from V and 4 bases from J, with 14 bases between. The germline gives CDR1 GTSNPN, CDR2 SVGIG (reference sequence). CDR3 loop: CAWSTRRFSTEAFF. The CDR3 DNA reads TGTGCCTGGAGTACGCGCAGGTTTAGCACTGAAGCTTTCTTT.

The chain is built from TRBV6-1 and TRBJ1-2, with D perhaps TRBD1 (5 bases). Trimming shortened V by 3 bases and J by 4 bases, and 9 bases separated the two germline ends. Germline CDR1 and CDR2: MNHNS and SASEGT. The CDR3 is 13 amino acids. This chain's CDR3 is CASSEAGTYGYTF. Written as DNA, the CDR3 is TGTGCCAGCAGTGAGGCAGGGACCTATGGCTACACCTTC.

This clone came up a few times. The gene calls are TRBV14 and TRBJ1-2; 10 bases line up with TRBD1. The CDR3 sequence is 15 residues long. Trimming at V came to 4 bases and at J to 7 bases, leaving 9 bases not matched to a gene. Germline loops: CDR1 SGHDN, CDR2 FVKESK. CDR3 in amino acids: CASSRAGTGVGGYTF. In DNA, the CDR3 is TGTGCCAGCAGCCGAGCCGGGACAGGGGTCGGTGGCTACACCTTC.

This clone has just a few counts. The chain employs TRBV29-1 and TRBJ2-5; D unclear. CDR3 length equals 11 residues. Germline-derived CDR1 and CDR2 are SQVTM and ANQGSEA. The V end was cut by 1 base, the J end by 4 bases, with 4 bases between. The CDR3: CSVEVGETQYF. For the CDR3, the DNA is TGCAGCGTTGAAGTCGGAGAGACCCAGTACTTC.

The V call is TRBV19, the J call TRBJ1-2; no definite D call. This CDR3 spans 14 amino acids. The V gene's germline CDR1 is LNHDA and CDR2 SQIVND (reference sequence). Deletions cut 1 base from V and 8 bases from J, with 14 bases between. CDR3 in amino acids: CASSIGEGIEGYTF. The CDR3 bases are TGTGCCAGTAGTATAGGGGAAGGGATTGAAGGCTACACCTTC.

The CDR3: CASSQGGTYGNTIYF. DNA for the CDR3: TGCGCCAGCAGCCAAGGAGGGACATATGGAAACACCATATATTTT. V and J are TRBV4-1 and TRBJ1-3, with D maybe TRBD1 (6 bases). The V gene's germline CDR1 is MGHRA and CDR2 YSYEKL. The CDR3 extends over 15 amino acids. The V end was cut by 1 base, the J end by 3 bases, with 10 bases between.